A single sample is the source of the 13 T cell receptor beta chains below, sequenced in a study of cytomegalovirus exposure and HLA in healthy donors. Vbeta (60) and Jbeta (13) primers were used in the PCR. This table comes from immunoSEQ multiplex PCR, and its TCRdb copy is limited to in-frame clones, with some not included. The table has 150,000 or so clones, roughly 80% seen once. Specimen: PBMCs. The receptors here all came from a middle-aged woman in good health and CMV-seropositive.

This clone was detected only a few times. The chain joins TRBV7-2 to TRBJ1-2; possibly TRBD1 for D (6 bases). Germline V gene lookup returns CDR1 SGHTA and CDR2 FQGNSA. This CDR3 has 13 amino acids. Trimming took 5 bases from V and 8 from J, leaving 15 bases between them. The CDR3 loop reads CASSPSWGQGYTF. The DNA for the CDR3 is TGTGCCAGCAGCCCCAGCTGGGGGCAGGGCTACACCTTC.

The chain employs TRBV11-2 and TRBJ2-3; 14 bases are a match to TRBD2. Germline assignment: CDR1 SGHAT and CDR2 FQNNGV. The CDR3 extends over 18 amino acids. J gave up 2 bases and V 5 bases, and 9 bases lay outside the gene matches. The CDR3: CASSRGTSGSLPTDTQYF. The CDR3 DNA reads as TGTGCCAGCAGCCGTGGGACTAGCGGGAGTCTCCCCACAGATACGCAGTATTTT.

The chain combines TRBV5-1 with TRBJ2-3; 9 bases fit TRBD2. V lost 0 bases to trimming and J lost 1 base; unmatched junction nucleotides: 3. The CDR3 runs 16 residues. The V gene's germline CDR1 is SGHRS and CDR2 YFSETQ. CDR3 region: CASSLEASGGTDTQYF. Written as DNA, the CDR3 is TGCGCCAGCAGCTTGGAGGCTAGCGGGGGCACAGATACGCAGTATTTT.

V is TRBV5-4 and J is TRBJ2-2; 10 nucleotides align to TRBD2. Trimming took 3 bases from V and 5 from J; bases not matched to a gene: 4. Germline V gene data show CDR1 as SGHNT and CDR2 as YYREEE (reference sequence). CDR3 length: 15 residues. In nucleotides, the CDR3 is TGTGCCAGCAGCTCCTGGACTAGCGGAACCGGGGAGCTGTTTTTT. Its translation: CASSSWTSGTGELFF.

This chain links TRBV5-1 with TRBJ2-7, with a weak D call TRBD2 (5 bases). Germline V CDR1 and CDR2: SGHRS, YFSETQ. Trimming pared 0 bases from V and 5 bases from J, leaving 18 bases between. There are 16 residues in the CDR3. The CDR3 nucleotides read TGCGCCAGCAGCTTGGCCGCGAGGGAGTTGTCCCACGAGCAGTACTTC. As protein: CASSLAARELSHEQYF.

The CDR3 coding sequence is TGTGCCAGCCTGGGAGGGACTAGCCCATACGAGCAGTACTTC. This gives the protein CASLGGTSPYEQYF. The genes are TRBV7-2 and TRBJ2-7; 9 nucleotides align to TRBD2. Germline CDR1 SGHTA, CDR2 FQGNSA. The V and J ends lost 8 bases and 4 bases, in that order; junction bases with no gene match: 9. The length of the CDR3 is 14 residues.

The V and J genes are TRBV18 and TRBJ1-3, with D maybe TRBD1 (6 bases). V lost 2 bases and J 4 bases, leaving 12 bases between the germline ends. Germline assignment: CDR1 KGHSH and CDR2 LQKENI. This CDR3 comprises 15 residues. The CDR3 sequence: CASSPRGGSGNTIYF. The DNA of the CDR3 is TGTGCCAGCTCACCAAGAGGGGGTTCAGGAAACACCATATATTTT.

This CDR3 reads CASSSIYNRVRGYGYTF. The DNA for the CDR3 is TGTGCCAGCAGTTCGATTTACAACAGGGTCCGGGGCTATGGCTACACCTTC. The gene calls are TRBV28 and TRBJ1-2; tentatively, D is TRBD1 (6 bases). The CDR3 is made up of 17 amino acids. Germline CDR1 reads MDHEN; CDR2 reads SYDVKM. V lost 4 bases and J 4 bases, leaving 22 bases between the germline ends.

The chain uses TRBV10-3 and TRBJ1-1; weak D call: TRBD1 (5 bases). Germline lookup yields CDR1 ENHRY and CDR2 SYGVKD. The V end was cut by 11 bases, the J end by 0 bases, with 19 bases between. The length of the CDR3 is 15 residues. Written as DNA, the CDR3 is TGTGCCTCAAAACCAACGACAGACATGAACACTGAAGCTTTCTTT. Translating gives CASKPTTDMNTEAFF.

This rearrangement joins TRBV10-1 to TRBJ2-1; D unresolved. The CDR3 has 14 residues. Germline V gene sequence: CDR1 WNHNN, CDR2 SYGVQD (reference sequence). V lost 4 bases to trimming and J lost 4 bases, with 11 bases between them. CDR3 sequence (DNA): TGCGCCAGCAGTGGCGCGAACCTTTACAATGAGCAGTTCTTC. It is translated as CASSGANLYNEQFF.

The chain employs TRBV7-9 and TRBJ1-1; D is uncertain. CDR1 is SEHNR, CDR2 FQNEAQ, per germline (reference sequence). CDR3 length: 15 residues. Trimming left V 5 bases short and J 7 bases short, with 20 bases between. The CDR3 region is CASSNGNLEYGEAFF. The CDR3 DNA follows: TGTGCCAGCAGCAATGGAAATCTGGAGTACGGTGAAGCTTTCTTT. Together with reference TRBV7-9 and TRBJ1-1, the CDR3 gives the full variable domain: DTGVSQNPRHKITKRGQNVTFRCDPISEHNRLYWYRQTLGQGPEFLTYFQNEAQLEKSRLLSDRFSAERPKGSFSTLEIQRTEQGDSAMYLCASSNGNLEYGEAFFGQGTRLTVV.

This chain uses TRBV7-3 with TRBJ2-1, with TRBD2 matching 12 bases. J gave up 10 bases and V 4 bases, and 17 bases lay outside the gene matches. Germline V gene lookup returns CDR1 SGHTA and CDR2 FQGTGA. The CDR3 length is 18 residues. The CDR3 nucleotides read TGTGCCAGCAGCTCCCAATCGGGGCTAGCGGGAGGGTCTAGGGAGCAGTTCTTC. The encoded protein is CASSSQSGLAGGSREQFF.

The J gene is TRBJ2-7, the V gene TRBV7-2; 10 bases align to TRBD2. Germline assignment: CDR1 SGHTA and CDR2 FQGNSA. The CDR3 covers 16 residues. After removal of 0 bases from V and 7 bases from J, the junction contained 9 bases not matched to a gene. The CDR3 protein is CASSLAPAGGVSEQYF. The CDR3 DNA reads TGTGCCAGCAGCTTAGCCCCAGCGGGAGGGGTGTCGGAGCAGTACTTC.